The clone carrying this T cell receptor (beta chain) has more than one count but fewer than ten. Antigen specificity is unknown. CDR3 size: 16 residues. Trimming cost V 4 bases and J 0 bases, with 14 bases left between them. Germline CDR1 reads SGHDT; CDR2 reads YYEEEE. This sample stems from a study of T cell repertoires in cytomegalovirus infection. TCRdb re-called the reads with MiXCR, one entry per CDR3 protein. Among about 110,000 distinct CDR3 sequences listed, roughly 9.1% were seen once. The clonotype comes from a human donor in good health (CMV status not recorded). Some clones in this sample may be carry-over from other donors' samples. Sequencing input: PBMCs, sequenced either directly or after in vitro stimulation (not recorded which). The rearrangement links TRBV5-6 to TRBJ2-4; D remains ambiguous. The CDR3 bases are TGTGCCAGCAGCATCCGGGTCTTACTAGCCAAAAACATTCAGTACTTC. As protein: CASSIRVLLAKNIQYF.